This T cell receptor (beta chain) comes out of a study of T cells after yellow fever vaccination. Findings and caveats of the study: On re-exposure, the response was weaker but peaked faster, at day 5 versus 15.

TCRdb reanalysed the 5' RACE reads using MiXCR and keeps one entry per CDR3 protein. This table holds hundreds of thousands of distinct CDR3 sequences, around 20% found once. A note on this clonotype: Its cognate antigen is unknown.

V was clipped by 7 bases and J by 7 bases, with 16 bases between them. Germline V gene sequence: CDR1 SEHNR, CDR2 FQNEAQ (reference sequence). The CDR3 has 14 residues. V is TRBV7-9 and J is TRBJ2-2; possibly TRBD2 for D (7 bases). The sample consisted of PBMCs, taken before the yellow fever booster vaccination. This clonotype was obtained from a young man who received the YFV17D yellow fever vaccine. The DNA of the CDR3 is TGTGCCAGCACCCCTCGGGGGGCGAACGGGGAGCTGTTTTTT. It is translated as CASTPRGANGELFF.